Below, one TCR beta chain is given with its context. There is no known antigen for this receptor. Within one base of it there is no much larger clone, and no base qualities were kept. Uncultured naive and memory CD4+ T cell DNA received deep-resolution immunoSEQ TCR-beta sequencing. From the authors' description of their analysis: During preprocessing, nonproductive sequences were removed, along with CDR3s that did not begin with C, did not end with F or W, or were shorter than 7 amino acids. Cultured and uncultured naive and memory CD4+ repertoires were searched for CDR3s previously identified as spike- and CEF-reactive. After three terminal residues were trimmed from each end, CDR3 homology was quantified as pairwise Levenshtein distance using the stringdist R package. In its TCRdb copy, this immuneACCESS table keeps in-frame sequences only and misses some clones. Where compared with another copy, unresolved V genes explain less than half of these, and the others have no known cause. That table supplies the V and J calls and clone size; D and trimming were determined from the DNA. Within this sample are about 55,000 clones, with 75% to 90% of them counted one time only. The ten largest make up 1.3% to 1.5% of the sample.

This sample stems from a study of CD4 T cells in relation to SARS-CoV-2 and coronaviruses listed by TCRdb under 2021. Study-wide context: Shared crossreactive spike epitopes were mapped to their HLA restriction using patient-derived lymphoblastoid cell lines. At the level of individual TCR clonotypes, the study evaluated whether memory CD4+ T cells crossreact between the spike proteins of SARS-CoV-2 and those of common cold coronaviruses. The Adaptive Biotechnologies TCR-sequencing kit was used for samples from a few pre-COVID donors and for the naive versus memory experiments, whereas the other data were Illumina-based. A different, Illumina-based TCR-beta assay was used to sequence expansion assays from other donors in the study.

CD4+ T cells from unexposed donors were collected before the COVID-19 pandemic (2011-2018). To separate naive from memory CD4+ T cells, cryopreserved PBMCs first underwent CD4 enrichment and then EasySep naive CD4+ T cell enrichment. Leukapheresis product for the unexposed donors was purchased commercially. Ficoll-Paque PLUS gradient centrifugation was used to isolate PBMCs from either whole blood or leukapheresis product. PBMCs were either cryopreserved at -140 degrees C or used fresh in the expansion assay. The QIAamp Micro DNA Kit was used to extract genomic DNA from the CD4+ T cells. The CDR3 holds 14 amino acids from the cysteine to the phenylalanine. The only DNA kept is the CDR3, 42 bases in frame from the first base. The germline V gene yields MNHEY for CDR1 and SVGAGI for CDR2. V is pared back by 0 bases and J by 3 bases, with 9 bases lying between the germline termini. Broader findings and caveats from the paper: Significantly weaker SARS-CoV-2-driven expansion was shown by crossreactive clones than by monoreactive clones, consistent with antigenic imprinting. Pre-pandemic and post-infection samples were not both contributed by any donor, so tracing of the source of pre-existing responses was limited. Memory CD4+ clonotypes crossrecognizing SARS-CoV-2 and at least one common cold coronavirus spike were found in around three fifths of donors. Sequencing naive versus memory cells indicated that the assay picks up memory recall responses, not primary responses primed during culture. Small numbers of patients and of tested TCRs were a limitation of the study. Because the crossreactivity analysis focused on spike protein, crossreactivity against other viral proteins was not assessed.

The specimen sequenced was memory CD4+ T cells from PBMCs. In light of the paper, this sample's cell subset or site label describes: memory (non-naive) CD4+ T cells. The origin of this receptor is a human donor in good health. The rearrangement joined TRBV6-5 to TRBJ2-7, with an unclear D gene assignment. The CDR3 protein sequence reads: CASSYSNLNYEQYF. The bases are TGTGCCAGCAGTTACTCGAACTTAAACTACGAGCAGTACTTC.